This entry describes one T cell receptor beta chain. It has no known antigen specificity. Base qualities are missing; no much larger clone stands one base away. Clipping removes 5 bases from V and 5 bases from J, with 7 as the unmatched junction base count. The CDR3 runs 15 amino acids, cysteine and phenylalanine included. Only the CDR3 portion is preserved as DNA: 45 bases, with reading frame beginning at the first base. The germline V gene (reference sequence) yields SEHNR for CDR1 and FQNEAQ for CDR2. The data originate from a study of blood T cell repertoires in COVID-19 (dated by TCRdb to the early 2020s). Study-wide context: Samples covering the acute and convalescent phases of COVID-19 were provided by collaborators in the United States, Italy and Spain. The material from the prospective study consisted of cDNA or gDNA derived from T cells, B-cell-depleted T cells, or PBMCs. Subjects who had been exposed to COVID-19, were actively infected with it, or had recovered from it provided the deeply sampled blood TCRbeta repertoires that made up the dataset. The repertoires were released in a freely available public database meant as a resource for research on the immune response to SARS-CoV-2. Samples came from the ongoing ImmuneRACE study (first 160 participants) plus 1,254 subjects from 6 global collaborators. Sample metadata almost always included a de-identified subject ID, COVID-19 status, age in years and sex. Where HLA class I and class II types were available, the types were taken from metadata supplied by the sample provider, not from assay-based typing.

The immunoSEQ Assay, a bias-controlled multiplex PCR, was used to amplify TCRbeta CDR3 regions from genomic DNA. Turning to the authors' computational methods: The number of nucleated cells in each sample was estimated from the amplification of reference gene primers within the assay. To quantify the absolute abundance of each unique TCRbeta CDR3 rearrangement, sequence reads were collapsed and filtered. Productive Simpson clonality was computed per sample as the square root of Simpson's diversity index over productive rearrangements. TCRdb carries this immuneACCESS record with in-frame sequences only. Its versions omit some clonotypes, under half of them owing to an unresolved V gene in the studies checked, with the rest unexplained. V, J and clone size were drawn from that table, and D and trimming were deduced from the DNA. The sample table contains about 120,000 clones; only one count was recorded for about four fifths of them. Of the sample, over 10% falls within the top ten clones.

What the study reported, not specific to this receptor: Clinical and demographic metadata were provided uncurated, with the amount varying by source and participant.

Whole blood was collected in K2EDTA tubes by collaborating institutions according to the institutions' own protocols. For TCRbeta analysis, collaborators shipped samples in one of three forms: frozen whole blood, isolated PBMCs, or DNA extracted from either of those sample types. This clonotype was sampled from a human donor in a cohort sampled during active COVID-19. Sequencing was performed on peripheral blood. In this chain, TRBV7-9 is recombined with TRBJ1-1, with TRBD1 identical over 11 junction bases. The nucleotide sequence is given as TGTGCCAGCAGCCCCTGGGACAGGGGGGATACTGAAGCTTTCTTT. Translated, it reads CASSPWDRGDTEAFF. Reference TRBV7-9 and TRBJ1-1 genes cover what lies past the CDR3, so the full variable domain is DTGVSQNPRHKITKRGQNVTFRCDPISEHNRLYWYRQTLGQGPEFLTYFQNEAQLEKSRLLSDRFSAERPKGSFSTLEIQRTEQGDSAMYLCASSPWDRGDTEAFFGQGTRLTVV.